Sequencing of this T cell receptor beta chain was carried out in a study of cytomegalovirus exposure and HLA in healthy donors. General observations from the study: A cluster of highly shared sequence variants was likely a sequencing artifact.

The PCR made use of 60 Vbeta and 13 Jbeta primers. Sequencing used immunoSEQ multiplex PCR; TCRdb keeps in-frame clones, though not all of them. The sample carries 150,000 to 200,000 clones, just under 80% recorded once. Among the donors, all were healthy bone marrow donors. Notes on this clone: Antigen unknown.

Losses at the gene ends were 5 bases for V and 4 bases for J; bases not matched to a gene: 7. Germline CDR1 is SGHVS and CDR2 is FNYEAQ. There are 15 residues in the CDR3. This chain links TRBV7-6 with TRBJ1-4, with 7 bases that match TRBD1. Sequencing used PBMCs. This sequence originates from a man aged 30 to 45 in good health and CMV-seronegative. CDR3 coding DNA: TGTGCCAGCAGCCCCCAGGGACAGCTTAATGAAAAACTGTTTTTT. Translated, it gives CASSPQGQLNEKLFF.